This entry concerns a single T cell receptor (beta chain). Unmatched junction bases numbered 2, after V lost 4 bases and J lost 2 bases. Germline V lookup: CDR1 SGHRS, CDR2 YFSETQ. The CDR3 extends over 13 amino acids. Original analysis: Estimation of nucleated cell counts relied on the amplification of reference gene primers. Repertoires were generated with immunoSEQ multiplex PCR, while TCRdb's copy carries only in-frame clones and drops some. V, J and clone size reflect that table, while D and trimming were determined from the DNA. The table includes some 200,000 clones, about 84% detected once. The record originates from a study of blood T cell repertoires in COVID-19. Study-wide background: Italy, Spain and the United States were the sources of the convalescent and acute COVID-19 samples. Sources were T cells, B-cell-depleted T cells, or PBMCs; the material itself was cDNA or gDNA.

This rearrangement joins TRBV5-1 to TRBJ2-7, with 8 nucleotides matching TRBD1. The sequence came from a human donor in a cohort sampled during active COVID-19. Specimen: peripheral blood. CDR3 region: CASSPDRAYEQYF. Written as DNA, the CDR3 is TGCGCCAGCAGCCCGGACAGGGCCTACGAGCAGTACTTC.